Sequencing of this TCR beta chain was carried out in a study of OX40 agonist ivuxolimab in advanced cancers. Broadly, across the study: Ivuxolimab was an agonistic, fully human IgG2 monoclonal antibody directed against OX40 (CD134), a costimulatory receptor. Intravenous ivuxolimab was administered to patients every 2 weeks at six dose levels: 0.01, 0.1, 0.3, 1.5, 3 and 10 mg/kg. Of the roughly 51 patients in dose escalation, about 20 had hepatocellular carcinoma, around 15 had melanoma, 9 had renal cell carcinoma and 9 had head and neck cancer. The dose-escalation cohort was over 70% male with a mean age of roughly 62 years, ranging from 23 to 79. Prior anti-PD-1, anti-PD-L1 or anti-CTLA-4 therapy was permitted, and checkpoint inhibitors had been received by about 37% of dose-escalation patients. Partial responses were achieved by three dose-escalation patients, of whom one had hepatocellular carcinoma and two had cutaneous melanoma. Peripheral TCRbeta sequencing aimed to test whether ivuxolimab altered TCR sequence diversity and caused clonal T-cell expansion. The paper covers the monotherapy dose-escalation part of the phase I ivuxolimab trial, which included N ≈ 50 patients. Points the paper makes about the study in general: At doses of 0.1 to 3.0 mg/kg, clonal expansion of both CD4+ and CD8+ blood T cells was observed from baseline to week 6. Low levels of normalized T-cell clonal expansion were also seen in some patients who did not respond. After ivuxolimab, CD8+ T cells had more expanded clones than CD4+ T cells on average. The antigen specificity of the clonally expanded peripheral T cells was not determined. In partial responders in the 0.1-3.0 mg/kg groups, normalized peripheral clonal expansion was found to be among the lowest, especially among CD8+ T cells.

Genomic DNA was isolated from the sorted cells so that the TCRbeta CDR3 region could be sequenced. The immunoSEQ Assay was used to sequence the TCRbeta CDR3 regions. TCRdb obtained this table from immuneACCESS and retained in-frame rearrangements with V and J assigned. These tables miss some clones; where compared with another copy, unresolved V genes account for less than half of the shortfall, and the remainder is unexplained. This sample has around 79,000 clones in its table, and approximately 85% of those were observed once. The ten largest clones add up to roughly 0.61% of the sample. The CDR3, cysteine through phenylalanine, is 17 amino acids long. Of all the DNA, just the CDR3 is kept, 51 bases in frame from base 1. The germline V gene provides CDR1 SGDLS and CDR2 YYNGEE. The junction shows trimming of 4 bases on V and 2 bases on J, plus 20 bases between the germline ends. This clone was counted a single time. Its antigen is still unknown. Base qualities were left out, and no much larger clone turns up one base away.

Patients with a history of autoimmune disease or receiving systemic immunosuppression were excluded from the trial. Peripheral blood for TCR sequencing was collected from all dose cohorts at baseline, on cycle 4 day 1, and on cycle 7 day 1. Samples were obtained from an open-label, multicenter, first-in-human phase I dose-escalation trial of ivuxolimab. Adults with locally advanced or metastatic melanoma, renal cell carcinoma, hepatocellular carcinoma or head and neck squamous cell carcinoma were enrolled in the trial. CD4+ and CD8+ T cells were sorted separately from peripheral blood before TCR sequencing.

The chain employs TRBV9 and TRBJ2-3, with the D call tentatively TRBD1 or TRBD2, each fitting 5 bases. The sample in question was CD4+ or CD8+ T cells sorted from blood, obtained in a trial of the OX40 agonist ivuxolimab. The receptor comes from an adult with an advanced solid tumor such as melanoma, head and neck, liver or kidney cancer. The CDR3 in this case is CASSSTLGRTSTDTQYF. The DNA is TGTGCCAGCAGCTCAACCCTGGGACGGACCTCCACAGATACGCAGTATTTT. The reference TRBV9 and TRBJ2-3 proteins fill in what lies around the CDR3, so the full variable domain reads DSGVTQTPKHLITATGQRVTLRCSPRSGDLSVYWYQQSLDQGLQFLIQYYNGEERAKGNILERFSAQQFPDLHSELNLSSLELGDSALYFCASSSTLGRTSTDTQYFGPGTRLTVL.